This TCR beta chain was recovered during a study of blood T cell repertoires in COVID-19. Study context: Collection of acute and convalescent COVID-19 samples took place in the United States, Italy and Spain. The cDNA or gDNA used as material had been derived from T cells, B-cell-depleted T cells, or PBMCs.

Per the original data handling: Estimation of nucleated cell counts was performed using reference gene primer amplification. Only in-frame clones appear in the TCRdb table, and some are missing; sequencing was by immunoSEQ multiplex PCR. The V and J calls and clone size were taken over from that table, and D and trimming were inferred from the DNA. The profile shows around 80,000 clones, about 80% of them singletons. CDR3 length: 15 amino acids. V dropped 2 bases and J dropped 4 bases, with 14 bases sitting between them. The germline V gene has CDR1 SGHRS and CDR2 YFSETQ. This clonotype was sampled from a man aged 50-59 years with active or convalescent COVID-19. The chain couples TRBV5-1 to TRBJ2-3, with no clear D. The sample taken for sequencing was peripheral blood. The CDR3 region is CASSLDDPRADTQYF. As DNA, the CDR3 is TGCGCCAGCAGCTTAGACGACCCCCGGGCAGATACGCAGTATTTT.